This T cell receptor (beta chain) was captured in a study of CD8 T cells in Susac syndrome. Background on the study: Among the Susac syndrome patients who underwent sequencing, roughly 6 had clinically active disease, while roughly 8 of them were in remission. Study-level findings and limits: CD8+ clones in Susac expanded most in TEMRA cells and active patients.

About this clonotype itself: Its antigen is still unknown.

A quantity of about 0.45 to 1 ug RNA underwent reverse transcription using random hexamers. Multiplex immunoSEQ PCR targeted 54 Vbeta and 13 Jbeta TCR beta segments. From the immunoSEQ multiplex PCR reads, TCRdb called clonotypes with MiXCR, one entry per CDR3 protein. The sample holds about 130,000 distinct CDR3 sequences, approximately 95% seen once. V was pared by 0 bases and J by 3 bases, with 4 bases of the junction left unmatched. The CDR3 spans 15 residues. CDR1 is LGHNA, CDR2 YNFKEQ, per germline. Sequencing input: CD8+ T cells from PBMCs. The TCR originated in a human donor with Susac syndrome. This chain joins TRBV4-2 and TRBJ2-7; 8 bases fit TRBD2. The chain's CDR3 is CASSQDWTSFYEQYF. Written as DNA, the CDR3 is TGTGCCAGCAGCCAAGATTGGACTAGCTTCTACGAGCAGTACTTC.